This T cell receptor beta chain was identified during a study of control samples from healthy donors and cancer patients. This clone was observed once. Trimming removed 7 bases at V and 4 bases at J, with 16 bases between. Germline V gene lookup returns CDR1 SGHDN and CDR2 FVKESK. The CDR3 contains 14 residues. TCRdb's copy holds only in-frame clones and misses some; the assay was immunoSEQ multiplex PCR. Found here are roughly 200,000 clones, approximately 95% of them singletons; the top ten hold more than 1.4%. The chain recombines TRBV14 with TRBJ1-1; D is unclear. The TCR was taken from a young man in good health. The sample comprised blood. CDR3 sequence (DNA): TGTGCCAGCACCCCGGGGAGTCTAGGCACTGAAGCTTTCTTT. Its translation: CASTPGSLGTEAFF.